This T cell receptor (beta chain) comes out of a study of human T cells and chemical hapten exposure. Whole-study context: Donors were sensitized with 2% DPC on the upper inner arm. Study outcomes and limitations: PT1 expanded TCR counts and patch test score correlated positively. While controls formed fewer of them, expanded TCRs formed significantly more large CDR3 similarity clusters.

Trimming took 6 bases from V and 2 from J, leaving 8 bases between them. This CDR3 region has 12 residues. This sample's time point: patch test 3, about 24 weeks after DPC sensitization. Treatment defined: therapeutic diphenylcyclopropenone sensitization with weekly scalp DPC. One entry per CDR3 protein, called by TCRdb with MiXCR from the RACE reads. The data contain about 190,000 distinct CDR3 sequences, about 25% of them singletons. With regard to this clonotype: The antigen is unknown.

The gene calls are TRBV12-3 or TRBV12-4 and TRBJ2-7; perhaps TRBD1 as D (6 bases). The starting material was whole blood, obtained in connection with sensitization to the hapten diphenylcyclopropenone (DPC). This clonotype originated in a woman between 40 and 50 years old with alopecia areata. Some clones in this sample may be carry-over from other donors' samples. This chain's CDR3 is CASSQGPYEQYF. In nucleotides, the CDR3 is TGTGCCAGCAGCCAGGGGCCCTACGAGCAGTACTTC.